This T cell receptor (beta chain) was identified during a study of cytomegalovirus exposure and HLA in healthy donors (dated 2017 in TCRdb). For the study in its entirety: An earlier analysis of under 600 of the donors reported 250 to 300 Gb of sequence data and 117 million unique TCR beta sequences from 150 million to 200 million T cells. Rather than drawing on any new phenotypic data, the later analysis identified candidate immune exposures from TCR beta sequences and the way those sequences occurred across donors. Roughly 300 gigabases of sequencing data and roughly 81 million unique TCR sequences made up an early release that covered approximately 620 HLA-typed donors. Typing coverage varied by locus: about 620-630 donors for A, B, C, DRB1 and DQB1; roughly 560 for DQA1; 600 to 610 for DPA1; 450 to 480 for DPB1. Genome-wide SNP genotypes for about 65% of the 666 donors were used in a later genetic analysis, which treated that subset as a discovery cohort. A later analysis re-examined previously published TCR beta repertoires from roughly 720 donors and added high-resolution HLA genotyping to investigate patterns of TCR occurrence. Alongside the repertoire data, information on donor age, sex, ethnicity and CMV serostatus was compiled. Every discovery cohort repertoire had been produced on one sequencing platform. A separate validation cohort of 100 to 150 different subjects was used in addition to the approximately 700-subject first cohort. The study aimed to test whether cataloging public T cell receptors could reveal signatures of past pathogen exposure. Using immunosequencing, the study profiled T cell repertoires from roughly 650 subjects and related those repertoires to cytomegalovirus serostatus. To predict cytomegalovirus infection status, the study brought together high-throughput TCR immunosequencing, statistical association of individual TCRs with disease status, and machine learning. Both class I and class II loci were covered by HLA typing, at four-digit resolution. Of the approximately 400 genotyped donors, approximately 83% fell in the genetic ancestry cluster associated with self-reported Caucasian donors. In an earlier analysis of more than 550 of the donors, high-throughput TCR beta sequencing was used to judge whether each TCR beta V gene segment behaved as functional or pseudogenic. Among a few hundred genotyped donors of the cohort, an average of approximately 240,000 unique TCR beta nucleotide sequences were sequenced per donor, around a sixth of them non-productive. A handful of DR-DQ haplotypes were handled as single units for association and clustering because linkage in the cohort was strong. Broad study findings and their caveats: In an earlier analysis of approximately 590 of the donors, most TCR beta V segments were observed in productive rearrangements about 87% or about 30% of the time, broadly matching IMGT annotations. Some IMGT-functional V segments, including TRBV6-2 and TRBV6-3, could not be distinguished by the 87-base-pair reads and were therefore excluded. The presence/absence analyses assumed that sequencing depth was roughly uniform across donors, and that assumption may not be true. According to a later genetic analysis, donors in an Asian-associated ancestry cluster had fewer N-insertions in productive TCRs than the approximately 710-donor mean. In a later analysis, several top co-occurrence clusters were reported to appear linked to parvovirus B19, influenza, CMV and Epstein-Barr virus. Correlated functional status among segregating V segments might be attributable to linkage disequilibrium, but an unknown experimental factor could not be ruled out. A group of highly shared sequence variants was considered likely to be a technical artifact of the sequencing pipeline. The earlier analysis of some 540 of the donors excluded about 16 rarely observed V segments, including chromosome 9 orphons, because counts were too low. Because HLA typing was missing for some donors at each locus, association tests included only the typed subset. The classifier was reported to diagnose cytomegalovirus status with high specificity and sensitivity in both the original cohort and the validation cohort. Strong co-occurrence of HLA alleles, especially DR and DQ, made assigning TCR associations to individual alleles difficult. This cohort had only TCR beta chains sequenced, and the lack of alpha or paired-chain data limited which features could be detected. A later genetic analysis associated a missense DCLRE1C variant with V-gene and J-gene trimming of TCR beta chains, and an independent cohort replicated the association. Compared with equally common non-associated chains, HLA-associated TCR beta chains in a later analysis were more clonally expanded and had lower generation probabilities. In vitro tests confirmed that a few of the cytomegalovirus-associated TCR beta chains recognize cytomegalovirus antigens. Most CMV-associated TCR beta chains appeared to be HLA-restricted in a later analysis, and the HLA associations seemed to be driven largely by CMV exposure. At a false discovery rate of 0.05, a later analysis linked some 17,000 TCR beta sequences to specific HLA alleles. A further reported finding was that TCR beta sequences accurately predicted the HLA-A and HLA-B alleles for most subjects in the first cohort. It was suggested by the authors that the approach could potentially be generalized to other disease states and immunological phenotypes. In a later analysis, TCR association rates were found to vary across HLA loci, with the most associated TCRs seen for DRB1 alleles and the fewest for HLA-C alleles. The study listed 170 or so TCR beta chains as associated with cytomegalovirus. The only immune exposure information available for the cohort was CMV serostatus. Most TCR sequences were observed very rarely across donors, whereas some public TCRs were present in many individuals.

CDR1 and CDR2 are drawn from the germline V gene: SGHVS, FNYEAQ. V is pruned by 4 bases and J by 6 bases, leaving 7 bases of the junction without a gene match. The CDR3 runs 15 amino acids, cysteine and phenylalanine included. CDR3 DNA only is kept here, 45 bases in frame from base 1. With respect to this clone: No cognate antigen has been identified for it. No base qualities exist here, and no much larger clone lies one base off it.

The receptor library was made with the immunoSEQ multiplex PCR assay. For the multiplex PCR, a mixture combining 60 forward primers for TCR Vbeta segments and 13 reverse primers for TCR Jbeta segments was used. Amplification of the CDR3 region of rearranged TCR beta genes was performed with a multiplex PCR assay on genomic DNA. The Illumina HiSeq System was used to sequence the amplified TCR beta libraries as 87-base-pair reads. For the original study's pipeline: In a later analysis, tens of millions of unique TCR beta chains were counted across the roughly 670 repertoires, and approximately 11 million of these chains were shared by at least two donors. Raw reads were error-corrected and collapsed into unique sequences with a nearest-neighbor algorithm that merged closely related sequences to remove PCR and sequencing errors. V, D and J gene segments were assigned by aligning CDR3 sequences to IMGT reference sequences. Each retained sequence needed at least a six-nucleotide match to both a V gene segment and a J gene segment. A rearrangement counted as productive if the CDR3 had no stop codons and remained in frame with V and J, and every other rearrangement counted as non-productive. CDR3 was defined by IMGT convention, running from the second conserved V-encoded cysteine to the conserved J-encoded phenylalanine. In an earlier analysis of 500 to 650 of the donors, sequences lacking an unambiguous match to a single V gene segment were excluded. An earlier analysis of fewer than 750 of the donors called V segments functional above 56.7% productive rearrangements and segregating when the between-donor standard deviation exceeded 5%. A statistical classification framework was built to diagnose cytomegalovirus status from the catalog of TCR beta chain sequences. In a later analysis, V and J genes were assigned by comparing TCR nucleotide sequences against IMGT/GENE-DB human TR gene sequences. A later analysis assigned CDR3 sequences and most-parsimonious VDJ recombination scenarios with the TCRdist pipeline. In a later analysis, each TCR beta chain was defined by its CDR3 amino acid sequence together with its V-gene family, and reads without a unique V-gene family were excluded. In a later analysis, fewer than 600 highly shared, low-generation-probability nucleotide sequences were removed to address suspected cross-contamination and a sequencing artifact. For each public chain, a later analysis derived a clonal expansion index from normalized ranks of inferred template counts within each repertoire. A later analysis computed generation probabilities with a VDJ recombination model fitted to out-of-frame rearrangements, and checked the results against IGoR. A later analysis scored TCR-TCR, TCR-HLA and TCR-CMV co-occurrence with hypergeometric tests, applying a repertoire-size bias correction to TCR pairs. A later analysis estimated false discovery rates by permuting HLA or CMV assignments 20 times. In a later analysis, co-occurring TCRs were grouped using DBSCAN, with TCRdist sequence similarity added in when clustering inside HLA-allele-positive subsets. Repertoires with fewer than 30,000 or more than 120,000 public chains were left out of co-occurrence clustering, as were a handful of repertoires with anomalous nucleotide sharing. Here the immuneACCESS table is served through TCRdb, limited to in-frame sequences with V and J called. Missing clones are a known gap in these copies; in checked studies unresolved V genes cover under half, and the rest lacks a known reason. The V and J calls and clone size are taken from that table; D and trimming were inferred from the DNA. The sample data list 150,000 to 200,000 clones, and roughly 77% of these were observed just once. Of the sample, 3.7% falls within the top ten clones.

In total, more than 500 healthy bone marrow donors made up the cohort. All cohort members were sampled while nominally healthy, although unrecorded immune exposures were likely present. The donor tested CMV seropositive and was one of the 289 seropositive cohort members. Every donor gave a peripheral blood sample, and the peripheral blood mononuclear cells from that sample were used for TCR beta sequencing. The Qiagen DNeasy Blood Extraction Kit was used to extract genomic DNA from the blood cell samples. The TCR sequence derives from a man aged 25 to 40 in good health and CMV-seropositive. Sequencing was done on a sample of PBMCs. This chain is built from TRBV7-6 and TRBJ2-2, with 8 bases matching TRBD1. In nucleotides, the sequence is TGTGCCAGCAGCTCCCAGGACAGGGAGTCCGGGGAGCTGTTTTTT. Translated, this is CASSSQDRESGELFF.